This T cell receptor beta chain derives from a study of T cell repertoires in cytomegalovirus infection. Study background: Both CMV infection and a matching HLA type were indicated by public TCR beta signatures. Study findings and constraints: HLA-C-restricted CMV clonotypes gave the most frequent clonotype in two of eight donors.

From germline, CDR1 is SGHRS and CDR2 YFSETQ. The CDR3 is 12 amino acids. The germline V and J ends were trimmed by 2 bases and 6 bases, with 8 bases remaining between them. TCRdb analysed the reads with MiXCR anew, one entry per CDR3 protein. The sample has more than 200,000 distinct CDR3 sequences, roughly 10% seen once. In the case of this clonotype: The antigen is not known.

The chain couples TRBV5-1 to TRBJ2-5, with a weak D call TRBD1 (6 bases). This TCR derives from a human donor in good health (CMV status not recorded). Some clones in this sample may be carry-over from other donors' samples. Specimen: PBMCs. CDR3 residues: CASSLRGKTQYF. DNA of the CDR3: TGCGCCAGCAGCTTAAGGGGGAAGACCCAGTACTTC. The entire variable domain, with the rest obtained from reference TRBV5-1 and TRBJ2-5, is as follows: KAGVTQTPRYLIKTRGQQVTLSCSPISGHRSVSWYQQTPGQGLQFLFEYFSETQRNKGNFPGRFSGRQFSNSRSEMNVSTLELGDSALYLCASSLRGKTQYFGPGTRLLVL.